This T cell receptor beta chain is from a study of T cell changes during pregnancy in multiple sclerosis. Germline V CDR1 and CDR2: LGHNA, YNFKEQ. Trimming took off 0 bases at V and 8 bases at J, with 11 bases between the two ends. This CDR3 comprises 14 residues. This clone was detected only once. This table comes from immunoSEQ multiplex PCR, and its TCRdb copy is limited to in-frame clones, with some not included. This table has 85,000 to 110,000 clones, roughly 93% appearing once. The chain combines TRBV4-2 with TRBJ2-1, with a tentative D call TRBD2 (5 bases). Sample: peripheral blood, taken after pregnancy. The clonotype comes from a female donor with multiple sclerosis, enrolled in a pregnancy study. DNA of the CDR3: TGTGCCAGCAGCCAAGATCTCCTAGCCCATGAGCAGTTCTTC. Protein sequence: CASSQDLLAHEQFF.